Below are 5 T cell receptor beta chains sequenced from a single sample in a study of CD8+ T cells in alopecia areata. As the sequencing template, cDNA was produced by extracting RNA and reverse transcribing it. Only in-frame clones appear in the TCRdb table, and some are missing; sequencing was by immunoSEQ multiplex PCR. The table shows around 86,000 clones, with 70% to 85% occurring only once. The treatment was: oral pan-JAK inhibitor, 5-10 mg twice daily. The sample was CD8+ T cells sorted from blood, taken around week 42, from a patient treated with tofacitinib. These TCRs come from a human donor with alopecia areata.

V usage is TRBV9 and J usage is TRBJ1-2; D may be TRBD1 (6 bases). The V end was cut by 4 bases, the J end by 1 base, with 14 bases between. CDR1 is SGDLS and CDR2 is YYNGEE in the germline V gene. The CDR3 sequence is 15 residues long. In nucleotides, the CDR3 is TGTGCCAGCAGCTTGAGGACAGACCATAACTATGGCTACACCTTC. Its translation: CASSLRTDHNYGYTF.

The V call is TRBV27, the J call TRBJ2-7; 8 nucleotides align to TRBD1. The CDR3 sequence is 16 residues long. CDR1 is MNHEY and CDR2 is SMNVEV in the germline V gene (reference sequence). V lost 5 bases and J lost 2; bases outside the gene matches: 11. DNA of the CDR3: TGTGCCAGCAGTGCCTCGACAGGGGTGATTACCTACGAGCAGTACTTC. Its protein product is CASSASTGVITYEQYF.

The genes are TRBV19 and TRBJ1-1, with a weak D call TRBD1 (6 bases). The V end was cut by 8 bases, the J end by 6 bases, with 16 bases between. Germline CDR1 LNHDA, CDR2 SQIVND (reference sequence). CDR3 length equals 13 residues. CDR3 DNA sequence: TGTGCCAGTGCCACAGGGATTGGCGCTGAAGCTTTCTTT. It translates to CASATGIGAEAFF.

V gene TRBV12-5 combines with J gene TRBJ1-2; unclear D gene. Germline V gene sequence: CDR1 LGHNT, CDR2 FRNRAP. The CDR3 runs 13 residues. Trimming took 5 bases from V and 3 from J, leaving 10 bases between them. The CDR3 here is CASGPRSDYGYTF. Written as DNA, the CDR3 is TGTGCTAGTGGTCCGCGATCGGACTATGGCTACACCTTC.

This chain connects TRBV29-1 to TRBJ1-2; no clear D. V lost 2 bases and J 6 bases, leaving 7 bases between the germline ends. CDR1 is SQVTM, CDR2 ANQGSEA, per germline. This CDR3 has 11 amino acids. The CDR3 DNA follows: TGCAGCGTTGAACTGGGTGATGGCTACACCTTC. The encoded protein is CSVELGDGYTF.